This T cell receptor (beta chain) was profiled in a study of EBV T-cell therapy then PD-1 blockade in nasopharyngeal carcinoma. The protocol was immunoSEQ multiplex PCR, while the TCRdb copy is restricted to in-frame clones and leaves out a portion. The sample holds about 22,000 clones, 82% seen once. The ends were cut back, 4 bases at V and 4 bases at J, with 19 bases in the middle. The V gene's germline CDR1 is MNHEY and CDR2 SMNVEV (reference sequence). This CDR3 spans 16 amino acids. On this clone: The antigen is undetermined.

Treatment defined: AdE1-LMPpoly-expanded autologous EBV-specific T-cell therapy followed by anti-PD-1 nivolumab. The clonotype was recovered from a man aged 40-55 years with nasopharyngeal carcinoma. The chain joins TRBV27 to TRBJ1-2, with D tentatively TRBD1 (5 bases). The sequencing here drew on CD8+ T cells from blood, taken at day -245 from a patient whose treatment included autologous EBV-specific T cells and nivolumab. CDR3: CASSSYGALHGYGYTF. CDR3 nucleotides: TGTGCCAGCAGTTCCTACGGGGCGCTACACGGCTATGGCTACACCTTC.